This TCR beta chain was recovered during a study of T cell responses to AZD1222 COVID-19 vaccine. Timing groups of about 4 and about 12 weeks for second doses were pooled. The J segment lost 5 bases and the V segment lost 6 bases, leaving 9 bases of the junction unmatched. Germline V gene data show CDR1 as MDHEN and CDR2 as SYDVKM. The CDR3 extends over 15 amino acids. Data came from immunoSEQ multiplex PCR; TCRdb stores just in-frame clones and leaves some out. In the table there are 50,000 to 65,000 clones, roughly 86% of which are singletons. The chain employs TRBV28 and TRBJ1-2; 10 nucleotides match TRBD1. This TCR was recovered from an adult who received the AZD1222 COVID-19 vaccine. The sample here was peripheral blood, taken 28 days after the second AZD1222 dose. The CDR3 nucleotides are TGTGCCAGCAGCTCGCGGACAGGGGGTTGGTATGGCTACACCTTC. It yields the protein CASSSRTGGWYGYTF.